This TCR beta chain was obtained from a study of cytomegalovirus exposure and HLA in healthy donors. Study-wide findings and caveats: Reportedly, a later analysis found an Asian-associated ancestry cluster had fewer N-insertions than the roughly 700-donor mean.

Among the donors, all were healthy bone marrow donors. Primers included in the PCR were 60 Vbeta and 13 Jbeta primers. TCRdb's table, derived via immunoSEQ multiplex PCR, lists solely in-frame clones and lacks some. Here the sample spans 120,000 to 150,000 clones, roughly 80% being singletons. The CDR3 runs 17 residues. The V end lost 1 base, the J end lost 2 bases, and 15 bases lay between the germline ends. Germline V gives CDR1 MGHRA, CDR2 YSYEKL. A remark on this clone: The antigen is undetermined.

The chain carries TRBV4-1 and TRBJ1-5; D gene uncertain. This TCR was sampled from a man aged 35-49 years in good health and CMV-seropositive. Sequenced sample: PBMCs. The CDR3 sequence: CASSQGARLGGNQPQHF. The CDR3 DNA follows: TGCGCCAGCAGCCAAGGCGCTCGGCTCGGGGGCAATCAGCCCCAGCATTTT.